Presented here are 4 T cell receptor beta chains from one specimen sequenced in a study of PD-1 blockade in classical Hodgkin lymphoma. Sample time point: cycle 4 day 1 (C4D1), after more than five weeks of nivolumab. With no exception, relapse followed autologous stem cell transplantation in all patients, and brentuximab vedotin exposure varied. Negative magnetic selection isolated CD4+ T cells from thawed PBMCs. Here immunoSEQ multiplex PCR was the method, and the copy in TCRdb shows in-frame clones only, minus some. The table includes roughly 35,000 clones, roughly 92% detected once. The sequenced sample was CD4+ T cells from blood, obtained before the fourth cycle of nivolumab. The receptors were sampled from a human donor with classical Hodgkin lymphoma.

The chain uses TRBV30 and TRBJ1-1; D gene unclear. The V gene lost 5 bases and the J gene lost 10 bases, with 20 bases spanning the gap. CDR1 and CDR2 from the germline V gene are GTSNPN and SVGIG (reference sequence). The CDR3 is 13 amino acids. The CDR3 region has the DNA TGTGCCTGGGGTCTCGCGTCCGATGTCGGAGCTTTCTTT. Translation gives CAWGLASDVGAFF.

CDR3 region: CASSLGGRGESEKLFF. The CDR3 coding sequence is TGTGCCAGCAGCTTAGGAGGTCGGGGGGAAAGCGAAAAACTGTTTTTT. V gene TRBV7-9 combines with J gene TRBJ1-4, with D maybe TRBD1 (5 bases). Germline V CDR1 and CDR2: SEHNR, FQNEAQ (reference sequence). Trimming took 1 base from V and 8 from J, leaving 17 bases between them. The CDR3 loop spans 16 amino acids. Based on the CDR3 plus reference TRBV7-9 and TRBJ1-4, the full variable domain is DTGVSQNPRHKITKRGQNVTFRCDPISEHNRLYWYRQTLGQGPEFLTYFQNEAQLEKSRLLSDRFSAERPKGSFSTLEIQRTEQGDSAMYLCASSLGGRGESEKLFFGSGTQLSVL.

The chain links TRBV28 to TRBJ2-2; D gene unclear. The CDR3 runs to 13 residues. Germline lookup yields CDR1 MDHEN and CDR2 SYDVKM. V lost 7 bases, J lost 7 bases, and 13 bases lay in between. The CDR3, as DNA: TGTGCCAGCATCCCCCGGTTTTTCGGGGAGCTGTTTTTT. Translated, it gives CASIPRFFGELFF. The variable domain in full, completed from reference TRBV28 and TRBJ2-2, reads DVKVTQSSRYLVKRTGEKVFLECVQDMDHENMFWYRQDPGLGLRLIYFSYDVKMKEKGDIPEGYSVSREKKERFSLILESASTNQTSMYLCASIPRFFGELFFGEGSRLTVL.

The chain combines TRBV11-1 with TRBJ2-7; TRBD1 matches 10 bases. Germline CDR1 SGHAT, CDR2 FQDESV (reference sequence). Trimming took 5 bases from V and 0 from J; bases not matched to a gene: 7. CDR3 length: 16 amino acids. The CDR3: CASSNLGTGASYEQYF. The CDR3 coding sequence is TGTGCCAGCAGCAACCTCGGGACAGGGGCCTCCTACGAGCAGTACTTC.